Below, 30 T cell receptor beta chains from the same sample are listed, as sequenced in a study of molecular identifiers for immune sequencing clone quantification. TCRdb called the PCR reads again in MiXCR, with one record for every CDR3 protein. This sample has tens of thousands of distinct CDR3 sequences, with 24% found just once. What was sequenced was naive CD8+ T cells from blood, with Jurkat cell RNA spiked in. The sample's subset: FACS-sorted CD8+CD4-CCR7+CD45RA+ naive T cells. Receptors were obtained from a human donor in good health. Some libraries in this study had Jurkat cell RNA spiked in.

Note on this clonotype: This may be a read error: a much more frequent sequence differs by one nucleotide. This CDR3 is CASSLGGGQYF. The DNA of the CDR3 is TGTGCCAGCAGCTTAGGTGGGGGGCAGTACTTC. The genes are TRBV7-8 and TRBJ2-7; D is possibly TRBD1 or TRBD2 (5 bases each). The CDR3 sequence is 11 residues long. Germline V gene sequence: CDR1 SGHVS, CDR2 FQNEAQ. V lost 1 base and J 9 bases, leaving 7 bases between the germline ends.

This clonotype was counted ten times or more. The gene calls are TRBV5-1 and TRBJ2-3, with 11 nucleotides matching TRBD2. Per germline, CDR1 SGHRS and CDR2 YFSETQ. Unmatched junction bases numbered 10, after V lost 4 bases and J lost 6 bases. The CDR3 contains 16 residues. CDR3 sequence: CASSIGTSGVTDTQYF. The CDR3 coding sequence is TGCGCCAGCAGCATCGGGACTAGCGGCGTTACGGATACGCAGTATTTT.

This clonotype was counted between two and nine times. The chain uses TRBV4-1 and TRBJ2-1; D perhaps matches TRBD2 (5 bases). Germline V gene lookup returns CDR1 MGHRA and CDR2 YSYEKL. The CDR3 runs 16 residues. Trimming removed 0 bases from V and 8 bases from J, with 17 bases in between. CDR3 DNA: TGCGCCAGCAGCCAAGACGCCCCTTCGGGGTGGGATGAGCAGTTCTTC. Protein sequence: CASSQDAPSGWDEQFF.

The rearrangement links TRBV27 to TRBJ2-1; possibly TRBD2 for D (7 bases). V was shortened by 2 bases and J by 9 bases, with 17 bases between the two germline ends. The CDR3 is 15 amino acids. Germline CDR1 MNHEY, CDR2 SMNVEV (reference sequence). Here the CDR3 DNA reads TGTGCCAGCAGTTTAGGAGGGGGGGGTTGGAGTGAGCAGTTCTTC. Its protein is CASSLGGGGWSEQFF.

V and J are TRBV19 and TRBJ2-7; no clear D. Germline CDR1 is LNHDA and CDR2 is SQIVND (reference sequence). CDR3 length: 13 residues. Deletions cut 4 bases from V and 3 bases from J, with 10 bases between. CDR3 residues: CASSTLTDYEQYF. The CDR3 nucleotides read TGTGCCAGTAGTACCCTGACCGACTACGAGCAGTACTTC.

This clonotype was counted many times. The J gene is TRBJ1-2, the V gene TRBV4-1; D is unclear. Deletions cut 1 base from V and 3 bases from J, with 9 bases between. Germline values: CDR1 MGHRA, CDR2 YSYEKL. The CDR3 is 14 amino acids. Written as DNA, the CDR3 is TGCGCCAGCAGCCAAGGAGCAGAAGACTATGGCTACACCTTC. This encodes CASSQGAEDYGYTF.

Many counts were recorded for this clonotype. V is TRBV7-8 and J is TRBJ2-1; D is possibly TRBD2 (6 bases). Looked up from germline, CDR1 is SGHVS and CDR2 is FQNEAQ. V was pared by 5 bases and J by 10 bases, with 18 bases between. This CDR3 has 14 residues. The CDR3 here is CASSPSRAGGEQFF. The CDR3 nucleotides are TGTGCCAGCAGCCCGTCTCGGGCCGGGGGAGAGCAGTTCTTC.

This clonotype was recorded only once. A single base separates this from a much larger clone, so it may be a read error. Here the CDR3 omits its conserved ending phenylalanine or tryptophan, so a read error is the likely source. The genes are TRBV7-9 and TRBJ1-5; D is uncertain. Trimming removed 7 bases from V and 0 bases from J, with 10 bases in between. Germline V gene lookup returns CDR1 SEHNR and CDR2 FQNEAQ (reference sequence). The CDR3 length is 14 residues. CDR3 protein: CASTSTYSNQPQHL. CDR3 sequence (DNA): TGTGCCAGCACCTCTACATATAGCAATCAGCCCCAGCATTTA.

Notes on this clonotype: This sequence may be a read error, since a much larger clone differs from it by one base. J is TRBJ2-3 and V is TRBV6-2 or TRBV6-3, with D maybe TRBD2 (5 bases). CDR1 is MNHEY and CDR2 is SVGEGT in the germline V gene. This CDR3 spans 14 amino acids. Trimming removed 7 bases from V and 2 bases from J, with 13 bases in between. The CDR3 protein is CASTSRVNTDTQYF. CDR3 in DNA: TGTGCCAGCACCTCGAGGGTCAACACAGATACGCAGTATTTT.

This clonotype came up many times. The chain couples TRBV6-6 to TRBJ1-5; D is undetermined. The ends were cut back, 0 bases at V and 3 bases at J, with 9 bases in the middle. The CDR3 consists of 15 residues. The V gene's germline CDR1 is MNHNY and CDR2 SVGAGI (reference sequence). The CDR3 nucleotides are TGTGCCAGCAGTTACTCCGCCAGAGTCAATCAGCCCCAGCATTTT. Encoded protein: CASSYSARVNQPQHF.

The chain combines TRBV6-6 with TRBJ1-1; weak D call: TRBD1 (5 bases). CDR1 MNHNY and CDR2 SVGAGI come from the germline V gene (reference sequence). The CDR3 is 11 residues long. The germline V and J ends were trimmed by 2 bases and 11 bases, with 9 bases remaining between them. The CDR3 region is CASSYEGMAFF. In DNA, the CDR3 is TGTGCCAGCAGTTACGAGGGGATGGCTTTCTTT.

This clonotype was seen repeatedly, ten times or more. V usage is TRBV18 and J usage is TRBJ2-3, with D uncertain. V shed 4 bases and J shed 1 base, with 9 bases lying between them. Germline V lookup: CDR1 KGHSH, CDR2 LQKENI. CDR3 length: 14 residues. CDR3 nucleotides: TGTGCCAGCTCACTGTTTGGCGGCACAGATACGCAGTATTTT. Residues: CASSLFGGTDTQYF.

In its sample, this clonotype was seen many times. The chain recombines TRBV7-9 with TRBJ1-4, with TRBD1 identical over 12 bases. Germline V lookup: CDR1 SEHNR, CDR2 FQNEAQ (reference sequence). The J segment lost 1 base and the V segment lost 3 bases, leaving 9 bases of the junction unmatched. CDR3 length: 19 residues. CDR3 sequence: CASSFPGQGASVTNEKLFF. CDR3 bases: TGTGCCAGCAGCTTTCCGGGACAGGGGGCGTCGGTAACTAATGAAAAACTGTTTTTT.

The chain links TRBV4-3 to TRBJ2-7; no reliable D call. This CDR3 region has 14 residues. Germline values: CDR1 LGHNA, CDR2 YSLEER. V dropped 11 bases and J dropped 3 bases, with 20 bases sitting between them. This CDR3 reads CARRPPTNFYEQYF. The CDR3 DNA is TGCGCCCGCCGCCCCCCGACAAATTTCTACGAGCAGTACTTC.

V and J are TRBV20-1 and TRBJ2-3; unclear D gene. The CDR3 covers 15 residues. V gave up 3 bases and J gave up 3 bases, with 16 bases separating them. In germline, CDR1 is DFQATT, CDR2 SNEGSKA (reference sequence). The CDR3 is CSARRLWGMTDTQYF. The CDR3 region has the DNA TGCAGTGCTAGGCGGTTGTGGGGAATGACAGATACGCAGTATTTT.

This clonotype was recorded many times. The chain is built from TRBV12-3 or TRBV12-4 and TRBJ2-3, with 11 bases aligning to TRBD2. Trimming removed 5 bases from V and 5 bases from J; junction bases left unmatched: 9. This CDR3 is 16 amino acids long. The CDR3 coding sequence is TGTGCCAGCAGTCCCTTGACTAGCGGGGTGGGAGATACGCAGTATTTT. Translation gives CASSPLTSGVGDTQYF.

The V call is TRBV5-4, the J call TRBJ2-2; 13 nucleotides align to TRBD2. Trimming took 3 bases from V and 7 from J; bases not matched to a gene: 6. The CDR3 loop spans 16 amino acids. Germline-derived CDR1 and CDR2 are SGHNT and YYREEE (reference sequence). The chain's CDR3 is CASSSGTSGVGGELFF. For the CDR3, the DNA is TGTGCCAGCAGCTCCGGGACTAGCGGGGTCGGCGGGGAGCTGTTTTTT.

There are many counts of this clonotype. The CDR3 DNA reads as TGTGCCAGCAAGACCAGTGGGTTAGCCTTTTACAATGAGCAGTTCTTC. Translation: CASKTSGLAFYNEQFF. The J gene is TRBJ2-1, the V gene TRBV11-2; D not certain. The CDR3 consists of 16 residues. CDR1 SGHAT and CDR2 FQNNGV come from the germline V gene. The V end was cut by 7 bases, the J end by 4 bases, with 20 bases between. The variable domain in full, with the rest retrieved from reference TRBV11-2 and TRBJ2-1, is EAGVAQSPRYKIIEKRQSVAFWCNPISGHATLYWYQQILGQGPKLLIQFQNNGVVDDSQLPKDRFSAERLKGVDSTLKIQPAKLEDSAVYLCASKTSGLAFYNEQFFGPGTRLTVL.

Ten or more counts support this clonotype. The V and J genes are TRBV14 and TRBJ2-5, with D possibly TRBD2 on 6 matching bases. Germline CDR1 and CDR2: SGHDN and FVKESK. The CDR3 totals 14 residues. V was clipped by 2 bases and J by 2 bases, with 9 bases between them. CDR3 region: CASSQLTRQETQYF. The CDR3 nucleotides are TGTGCCAGCAGCCAACTGACTAGACAAGAGACCCAGTACTTC. The full variable domain, completed using reference TRBV14 and TRBJ2-5, is EAGVTQFPSHSVIEKGQTVTLRCDPISGHDNLYWYRRVMGKEIKFLLHFVKESKQDESGMPNNRFLAERTGGTYSTLKVQPAELEDSGVYFCASSQLTRQETQYFGPGTRLLVL.

This clonotype was observed a handful of times. V gene TRBV28 combines with J gene TRBJ1-4; D uncertain. CDR1 and CDR2 from the germline V gene are MDHEN and SYDVKM. V was pared by 6 bases and J by 4 bases, with 12 bases between. The CDR3 is 14 amino acids. CDR3 nucleotide sequence: TGTGCCAGCAGCCCCGTCCTGGGTAATGAAAAACTGTTTTTT. This codes for CASSPVLGNEKLFF.

This clonotype was seen ten or more times. This chain joins TRBV29-1 and TRBJ2-2, with D hard to call. Germline lookup yields CDR1 SQVTM and CDR2 ANQGSEA. This CDR3 spans 12 amino acids. Trimming pared 4 bases from V and 5 bases from J, leaving 8 bases between. CDR3 loop: CSVVTRTGELFF. DNA for the CDR3: TGCAGCGTTGTAACGAGAACCGGGGAGCTGTTTTTT.

This clonotype showed up many times. J is TRBJ2-3 and V is TRBV12-3 or TRBV12-4; 8 bases align to TRBD2. The V gene end was trimmed by 5 bases and the J gene end by 6 bases; junction bases not matched to a gene: 13. The CDR3 has 16 amino acids. CDR3 in DNA: TGTGCCAGCAGTCTGCCCCCCGGGGGGGCGGGGGATACGCAGTATTTT. Protein: CASSLPPGGAGDTQYF.

In this sample, this clonotype turned up many times. The V gene is TRBV29-1, the J gene TRBJ2-5; the D gene is possibly TRBD2 (5 bases). This CDR3 has 11 residues. The V gene's germline CDR1 is SQVTM and CDR2 ANQGSEA. CDR3 sequence reads: CTTRGQETQYF. The DNA of the CDR3 is TGCACCACGCGCGGGCAAGAGACCCAGTACTTC.

The J gene is TRBJ2-7, the V gene TRBV28; no clear D. V was pared by 0 bases and J by 6 bases, with 6 bases between. The CDR3 has 12 residues. The germline V gene has CDR1 MDHEN and CDR2 SYDVKM. The CDR3 spells CASSLWGREQYF. DNA of the CDR3: TGTGCCAGCAGTTTATGGGGTCGCGAGCAGTACTTC.

This clonotype was seen ten or more times. V is TRBV28 and J is TRBJ2-7, with 7 bases aligning to TRBD1. The CDR3 sequence is 13 residues long. V shed 6 bases, J shed 3 bases, and the junction held 5 bases outside the gene matches. The germline V gene encodes CDR1 MDHEN and CDR2 SYDVKM. The CDR3 DNA reads as TGTGCCAGCAGCTTGGCAGGGGGCTACGAGCAGTACTTC. It is translated as CASSLAGGYEQYF.

Worth noting for this clonotype: Given a much more abundant clone one base away, this may be a read error. V gene TRBV29-1 combines with J gene TRBJ2-7, with D possibly matching TRBD1 (5 bases). The V gene lost 6 bases and the J gene lost 7 bases, with 16 bases spanning the gap. CDR1 and CDR2 from the germline V gene are SQVTM and ANQGSEA. The CDR3 has 12 residues. The CDR3 sequence is CSVEIAGNEQYF. For the CDR3, the DNA is TGCAGCGTCGAAATCGCAGGGAATGAGCAGTACTTC.

Only a few counts were recorded for this clonotype. The chain has TRBV5-3 and TRBJ2-1; 10 bases map to TRBD1. TRBV5-3 is recorded as an ORF, its role being uncertain. V lost 8 bases and J lost 8; bases outside the gene matches: 13. There are 15 residues in the CDR3. CDR3 sequence reads: CASSLTGTGAYEQFF. As DNA, the CDR3 is TGTGCCAGCAGCCTTACCGGGACAGGGGCATATGAGCAGTTCTTC.

A note on this clonotype: A much larger clonotype is one base distant, so this may be a read error. The chain combines TRBV6-2 or TRBV6-3 with TRBJ1-5, with a tentative D call TRBD1 (6 bases). From germline, CDR1 is MNHEY and CDR2 SVGEGT. This CDR3 has 14 residues. Here the CDR3 reads CASSHRASNQPQRF. CDR3 sequence (DNA): TGTGCCAGCAGTCACAGGGCTAGCAATCAGCCCCAGCGTTTT.

At least ten counts were recorded for this clonotype. The chain combines TRBV29-1 with TRBJ2-1, with 8 bases that match TRBD2. The ends lost 6 bases at V and 6 bases at J; junction bases unmatched: 13. Germline V CDR1 and CDR2: SQVTM, ANQGSEA. The CDR3 runs 15 residues. CDR3 sequence (DNA): TGCAGCGTGAAGACTAGCGAGTACGTCGTCAATGAGCAGTTCTTC. Translation gives CSVKTSEYVVNEQFF.

This clonotype was picked up many times. The chain joins TRBV6-6 to TRBJ1-5; a possible D gene is TRBD1 (5 bases). The germline V gene encodes CDR1 MNHNY and CDR2 SVGAGI (reference sequence). This CDR3 has 15 residues. The ends were cut back, 5 bases at V and 5 bases at J, with 16 bases in the middle. CDR3 bases: TGTGCCAGCAGTCCCGGGGACTTTCCTGATCAGCCCCAGCATTTT. Translation: CASSPGDFPDQPQHF.